A selection of T cell receptor beta chains follows, all from one sample in a study of blood T cell repertoires in COVID-19. Profiling relied on immunoSEQ multiplex PCR, and the TCRdb table lists in-frame clones only, not all of them. The sample has 130,000 or so clones, around nine tenths seen once; the top ten hold 1.5% to 1.9%. The sample taken for sequencing was peripheral blood. These receptors were obtained from a woman aged 60 to 75 with acute or convalescent COVID-19. Each CDR3 is given with its conserved first and last residue. A D gene is named only where the DNA matches it firmly. Clone size, where shown, is once, few, many, or a class for clones that have expanded.

>NA|NA|TRBV18|TRBJ2-7
TGTGCCAGCTCATCGGGACAAGGGGACGAGCAGTACTTC
CASSSGQGDEQYF
>NA|once|TRBV7-9|TRBJ1-5
TGTGCCAGCAGCACCGATACTATCTATCAGCCCCAGCATTTT
CASSTDTIYQPQHF
>TRBD1|NA|TRBV19|TRBJ1-4
TGTGCCAGTAGTACCAGGGGGCCTGGTAATGAAAAACTGTTTTTT
CASSTRGPGNEKLFF
>NA|NA|TRBV6-2/TRBV6-3|TRBJ1-6
TGTGCCAGCAGTCCCGGGGGACGGACTAATTCACCCCTCCACTTT
CASSPGGRTNSPLHF
>NA|NA|TRBV6-4|TRBJ2-3
TGTGCCAGCAGTGAGGGCGGCACAGATACGCAGTATTTT
CASSEGGTDTQYF
>TRBD2|once|TRBV3-1/TRBV3-2|TRBJ2-1
TGTGCCAGCAGCCAAGATCCGGGCGGGAGCTCCTACAATGAGCAGTTCTTC
CASSQDPGGSSYNEQFF
>TRBD1|NA|TRBV18|TRBJ2-1
TGTGCCAGCTCACCGGACGTGGTTGGGGGGACAGGCGGCAATGAGCAGTTCTTC
CASSPDVVGGTGGNEQFF
>NA|NA|TRBV7-2|TRBJ1-3
TGTGCCAGCAGCCCTAACCTAGGTGGAAACACCATATATTTT
CASSPNLGGNTIYF
>NA|NA|TRBV28|TRBJ1-5
TGTGCCAGCAGTTTAGATGAAGCTAGCGGTCAGCCCCAGCATTTT
CASSLDEASGQPQHF
>NA|NA|TRBV4-2|TRBJ1-2
TGTGCCAGCAGCCAGAGGAGCGATGGCTACACCTTC
CASSQRSDGYTF
>TRBD1|NA|TRBV30|TRBJ2-5
TGTGCCTGGAGTTCGGACAGGTCCCAAGAGACCCAGTACTTC
CAWSSDRSQETQYF
>TRBD1|NA|TRBV7-2|TRBJ1-1
TGTGCCAGCAGCCCCCGGGACAGGGGGATGGTGGTGAACACTGAAGCTTTCTTT
CASSPRDRGMVVNTEAFF
>NA|NA|TRBV12-3/TRBV12-4|TRBJ1-2
TGTGCCAGCAGTTTCGGGGGGGCAGGTGGCTACACCTTC
CASSFGGAGGYTF
>NA|once|TRBV6-5|TRBJ1-3
TGTGCCAGCAGTTCCGTGTGGGCCTCCTCTGGAAACACCATATATTTT
CASSSVWASSGNTIYF
>NA|NA|TRBV7-2|TRBJ2-6
TGTGCCAGCAGCGTACGAAGCGGCGCCTCTGGGGCCAACGTCCTGACTTTC
CASSVRSGASGANVLTF
>NA|NA|TRBV30|TRBJ1-6
TGTGCCTGGAGTGTAACTCGCTCCTATAATTCACCCCTCCACTTT
CAWSVTRSYNSPLHF
>NA|NA|TRBV12-3/TRBV12-4|TRBJ2-2
TGTGCCAGCAGAAAAAAAGACAGGGGGGAGCTGTTTTTT
CASRKKDRGELFF
>NA|NA|TRBV4-3|TRBJ1-4
TGCGCCAGCAGCCAAGATTGGGGGGCAACTAATGAAAAACTGTTTTTT
CASSQDWGATNEKLFF
>TRBD2|NA|TRBV30|TRBJ2-5
TGTGCCTGGTCGGGGACTAACCTACAAGAGACCCAGTACTTC
CAWSGTNLQETQYF
>NA|NA|TRBV2|TRBJ1-5
TGTGCCAGCAGTGAGAGGTCAGCTGATAGCAATCAGCCCCAGCATTTT
CASSERSADSNQPQHF
>TRBD1|NA|TRBV6-2/TRBV6-3|TRBJ2-7
TGTGCCAGCAGTGATGTCGCCGGACAGGGGGTCATCTTC
CASSDVAGQGVIF
>NA|NA|TRBV27|TRBJ1-5
TGTGCCAGCGGGGCGTCGGACAGCCGTCTGGATCCCCAGCATTTT
CASGASDSRLDPQHF
>TRBD1|once|TRBV27|TRBJ2-7
TGTGCCAGCAGTCAGGGGACAGCTCTCGAGCAGTACTTC
CASSQGTALEQYF
>NA|NA|TRBV7-2|TRBJ1-6
TGTGCCAGCAGCCGGGTGGGGGGAGACAATTCACCCCTCCACTTT
CASSRVGGDNSPLHF
>NA|NA|TRBV3-1/TRBV3-2|TRBJ1-1
TGTGCCAGCAGCCCGGCGGGGGGCCGCGGCAACACTGAAGCTTTCTTT
CASSPAGGRGNTEAFF
>NA|NA|TRBV9|TRBJ1-3
TGTGCCAGCAGCGTAGGGAGGGGAAACACCATATATTTT
CASSVGRGNTIYF
>NA|NA|TRBV5-1|TRBJ1-1
TGCGCCAGCAGCGCGACAGAACCTACGAACACTGAAGCTTTCTTT
CASSATEPTNTEAFF
>NA|NA|TRBV19|TRBJ1-2
TGTGCCAGCGGGGGTTTCTATGGCTACACCTTC
CASGGFYGYTF
>NA|NA|TRBV28|TRBJ2-6
TGTGCCAGCAAATCACAAGCTGGGGCCAACGTCCTGACTTTC
CASKSQAGANVLTF
>NA|once|TRBV6-6|TRBJ1-2
TGTGCCAGCATAAGGGAGGGGAGTCGGAACTATGGCTACACCTTC
CASIREGSRNYGYTF
>TRBD1|NA|TRBV19|TRBJ2-2
TGTGCCAGTACCCAGGACAGGGGATACACCGGGGAGCTGTTTTTT
CASTQDRGYTGELFF
>NA|many|TRBV6-4|TRBJ1-1
TGTGCCAGCAGTGACGGCCGGAACACTGAAGCTTTCTTT
CASSDGRNTEAFF
>NA|NA|TRBV4-1|TRBJ1-1
TGCGCCAGCAGCCAAGTAATCACAGGTCGTCGAACTGAAGCTTTCTTT
CASSQVITGRRTEAFF
>NA|NA|TRBV28|TRBJ2-2
TGTGCCAGCAGTTTTCGAGGAAACACCGGGGAGCTGTTTTTT
CASSFRGNTGELFF
>NA|NA|TRBV28|TRBJ2-7
TGTGCCAGCAGTTCGAACTACGAGTGGCAGTACTTC
CASSSNYEWQYF
>TRBD1|NA|TRBV28|TRBJ2-5
TGTGCCAGCAGATCACAGGGGTGGTCGGAGACCCAGTACTTC
CASRSQGWSETQYF
>TRBD2|NA|TRBV7-3|TRBJ2-1
TGTGCCAGCAGCTTAAGTAGCGGGGGCTACAATGAGCAGTTCTTC
CASSLSSGGYNEQFF
>TRBD1|few|TRBV20-1|TRBJ2-7
TGCGCAGAAGGGGGCCCTTACGAGCAGTACTTC
CAEGGPYEQYF
>TRBD1|NA|TRBV30|TRBJ1-2
TGTGCCTGGAGTGGCCCAGGGACAGACCTCTCTGATGGCTACACCTTC
CAWSGPGTDLSDGYTF
>TRBD1|NA|TRBV6-6|TRBJ2-7
TGTGCCAGCAGTCAAGGGGACAGGGCATACGAGCAGTACTTC
CASSQGDRAYEQYF
>NA|NA|TRBV7-9|TRBJ1-3
TGTGCCAGCAGCTTGCAGGGAGGAAACACCATATATTTT
CASSLQGGNTIYF
>NA|NA|TRBV28|TRBJ1-4
TGTGCCAGCAGTTTCCGGGACACTACCGAAAAACTGTTTTTT
CASSFRDTTEKLFF
>NA|once|TRBV6-2/TRBV6-3|TRBJ2-7
TGTGCCAGCAGTCAAACTGGTTACGAGCAGTACTTC
CASSQTGYEQYF
>NA|NA|TRBV7-2|TRBJ1-1
TGTGCCAGCAGCGCGGGTCTTTCGAACACTGAAGCTTTCTTT
CASSAGLSNTEAFF
>NA|NA|TRBV6-2/TRBV6-3|TRBJ1-1
TGTGCCAGCAGTTACGACAGCAACACTGAAGCTTTCTTT
CASSYDSNTEAFF
>TRBD1|NA|TRBV28|TRBJ1-5
TGTGCCAGCAGAGCCACAGGGGGTTTTAATCAGCCCCAGCATTTT
CASRATGGFNQPQHF
>NA|once|TRBV6-5|TRBJ1-5
TGTGCCAGCTCTTCTAGCGGGTCCCAGCCCCAGCATTTT
CASSSSGSQPQHF
>NA|NA|TRBV5-4|TRBJ1-1
TGTGCCAGCAGCTTGGCCGGCAGGGCGGTGAACACTGAAGCTTTCTTT
CASSLAGRAVNTEAFF
>NA|NA|TRBV6-5|TRBJ1-2
TGTGCCAGCAGTTTCCTCCTATCAGGGGCCTATGGCTACACCTTC
CASSFLLSGAYGYTF
>TRBD2|NA|TRBV7-2|TRBJ2-1
TGTGCCAGCAGCTTTCTCCCTAGCGGGGGGGCAGGTGAGCAGTTCTTC
CASSFLPSGGAGEQFF
>TRBD1|NA|TRBV2|TRBJ2-3
TGTGCCAGCAGTGCGGACAGGGGGGCAGATACGCAGTATTTT
CASSADRGADTQYF
>TRBD1|NA|TRBV9|TRBJ1-4
TGTGCCAGCAGCCTCCGGACAGGTGTCGATAATGAAAAACTGTTTTTT
CASSLRTGVDNEKLFF
>NA|NA|TRBV4-3|TRBJ2-1
TGCGCCAGCAGCCAAGATTTCAGGGGTCACTACAATGAGCAGTTCTTC
CASSQDFRGHYNEQFF
>NA|NA|TRBV24-1|TRBJ1-2
TGTGCCACCAGTGACCATGACCGGGATGGCTACACCTTC
CATSDHDRDGYTF
>TRBD2|NA|TRBV6-2/TRBV6-3|TRBJ2-3
TGTGCCAGCAGTTTCCGACTAGCGGGGGGGTCGTCGAATACGCAGTATTTT
CASSFRLAGGSSNTQYF
>TRBD1|once|TRBV19|TRBJ1-6
TGTGCCAGTGGAACACCGACAGGGGGCTCTTCACCCCTCCACTTT
CASGTPTGGSSPLHF
>TRBD1|NA|TRBV7-9|TRBJ1-2
TGTGCCAGCAGCCGACAGGGAGACTATGGCTACACCTTC
CASSRQGDYGYTF